Listed below are T cell receptor beta chains from one sample, sequenced in a study of human T cells and chemical hapten exposure. TCRdb re-analysed the RACE reads in MiXCR, keeping a single row per CDR3 protein. Of some 400,000 distinct CDR3 sequences in the sample, 4% to 6% were seen once. Sequenced here: whole blood, sampled in connection with sensitization to the hapten diphenylcyclopropenone (DPC). These receptors were obtained from a woman aged 50 to 60 with alopecia areata. Some clones in this sample may be carry-over from other donors' samples. Both conserved end residues are part of each CDR3. A D gene is named only where the DNA matches it firmly. Clone size is given for some rows only: seen once, a few or many times, or a class if the clone is expanded.

clone_size: many; d_call: NA; v_call: TRBV16; j_call: TRBJ1-2; cdr3_nt: TGTGCCAGCAGCCAATCGTCAGGACAGCTTGATGGCTACACCTTC; cdr3_aa: CASSQSSGQLDGYTF
clone_size: many; d_call: TRBD1; v_call: TRBV19; j_call: TRBJ2-7; cdr3_nt: TGTGCCAGTAGTCCCGCATGGACAGGCCACGAGCAGTACTTC; cdr3_aa: CASSPAWTGHEQYF
clone_size: few; d_call: TRBD1; v_call: TRBV5-6; j_call: TRBJ1-5; cdr3_nt: TGTGCCAGCAGCTCTAGGACAGGGGTACAGCCCCAGCATTTT; cdr3_aa: CASSSRTGVQPQHF
clone_size: NA; d_call: NA; v_call: TRBV12-3/TRBV12-4; j_call: TRBJ2-5; cdr3_nt: TGTGCCAGCAGCGCCCGGGCGCAAGAGACCCAGTACTTC; cdr3_aa: CASSARAQETQYF
clone_size: many; d_call: NA; v_call: TRBV12-3/TRBV12-4; j_call: TRBJ1-5; cdr3_nt: TGTGCCAGCTCTAGAGGTGGTCAGCCCCAGCATTTT; cdr3_aa: CASSRGGQPQHF
clone_size: NA; d_call: NA; v_call: TRBV20-1; j_call: TRBJ1-1; cdr3_nt: TGCAGTGCTAGAAACCGGGGCTTGGGGACTGAAGCTTTCTTT; cdr3_aa: CSARNRGLGTEAFF
clone_size: few; d_call: TRBD1; v_call: TRBV29-1; j_call: TRBJ2-7; cdr3_nt: TGCAGCGTTAAAGAAAGGGACAGGGCCTACGAGCAGTACTTC; cdr3_aa: CSVKERDRAYEQYF
clone_size: few; d_call: TRBD2; v_call: TRBV9; j_call: TRBJ2-3; cdr3_nt: TGTGCCAGCAGCGCAACCGGGACTAGCGGGGGAACAGATACGCAGTATTTT; cdr3_aa: CASSATGTSGGTDTQYF
clone_size: few; d_call: NA; v_call: TRBV4-3; j_call: TRBJ2-3; cdr3_nt: TGCGCCAGCAGCACCGATTTCCCGGGCCCGGGGGTGGATACGCAGTATTTT; cdr3_aa: CASSTDFPGPGVDTQYF
clone_size: many; d_call: NA; v_call: TRBV9; j_call: TRBJ2-7; cdr3_nt: TGTGCCAGCAGCTCAGGGGGGGGGAACGAGCAGTACTTC; cdr3_aa: CASSSGGGNEQYF
clone_size: many; d_call: NA; v_call: TRBV4-1; j_call: TRBJ2-1; cdr3_nt: TGCGCCAGCAGCCAAGATAGCACTCTGTTCGGAGTAGGAGACAATGAGCAGTTCTTC; cdr3_aa: CASSQDSTLFGVGDNEQFF
clone_size: many; d_call: NA; v_call: TRBV21-1; j_call: TRBJ2-2; cdr3_nt: TGTGCCAGCAGCAAAGAAGGCGCCGCGAACACCGGGGAGCTGTTTTTT; cdr3_aa: CASSKEGAANTGELFF
clone_size: many; d_call: TRBD1; v_call: TRBV4-1; j_call: TRBJ1-6; cdr3_nt: TGCGCCAGCAGCTTACGACAGGGGAATAATTCACCCCTCCACTTT; cdr3_aa: CASSLRQGNNSPLHF
clone_size: NA; d_call: NA; v_call: TRBV6-2/TRBV6-3; j_call: TRBJ1-5; cdr3_nt: TGTGCCAGCAGTACCCCTACAGGACGGAGCAATCAGCCCCAGCATTTT; cdr3_aa: CASSTPTGRSNQPQHF
clone_size: NA; d_call: NA; v_call: TRBV6-1; j_call: TRBJ1-5; cdr3_nt: TGTGCCAGCAGAGCGAGAGACAGAGCAGATCAGCCCCAGCATTTT; cdr3_aa: CASRARDRADQPQHF
clone_size: few; d_call: NA; v_call: TRBV18; j_call: TRBJ1-1; cdr3_nt: TGTGCCAGCTCACCAGACAGCTTAAACACTGAAGCTTTCTTT; cdr3_aa: CASSPDSLNTEAFF
clone_size: many; d_call: NA; v_call: TRBV4-1; j_call: TRBJ2-3; cdr3_nt: TGCGCCAGCAGCCAAGTTCCCCCTCCAGATACGCAGTATTTT; cdr3_aa: CASSQVPPPDTQYF
clone_size: many; d_call: NA; v_call: TRBV13; j_call: TRBJ2-3; cdr3_nt: TGTGCCAGCAGTTCTGACACGTCCGGTACGCAGTATTTT; cdr3_aa: CASSSDTSGTQYF
clone_size: NA; d_call: NA; v_call: TRBV29-1; j_call: TRBJ1-1; cdr3_nt: TGCAGCGTTTGGATTCAGAGGGGTGGCACTGAAGCTTTCTTT; cdr3_aa: CSVWIQRGGTEAFF
clone_size: many; d_call: TRBD2; v_call: TRBV9; j_call: TRBJ2-5; cdr3_nt: TGTGCCAGCAGCGAAACTAGCGGGGGGGCCTCAGAGACCCAGTACTTC; cdr3_aa: CASSETSGGASETQYF
clone_size: few; d_call: NA; v_call: TRBV5-5; j_call: TRBJ2-7; cdr3_nt: TGTGCCAGCAGCTTGGAGCCAGGCCTCTCCTACGAGCAGTACTTC; cdr3_aa: CASSLEPGLSYEQYF
clone_size: many; d_call: TRBD2; v_call: TRBV3-1; j_call: TRBJ2-7; cdr3_nt: TGTGCCAGCAGCCCCCCGGGGGGAGAGCAGTACTTC; cdr3_aa: CASSPPGGEQYF
clone_size: many; d_call: NA; v_call: TRBV11-3; j_call: TRBJ1-1; cdr3_nt: TGTGCCAGCAGCTTAGATAGGACCAGGGGCACTGAAGCTTTCTTT; cdr3_aa: CASSLDRTRGTEAFF
clone_size: few; d_call: NA; v_call: TRBV25-1; j_call: TRBJ1-6; cdr3_nt: TGTGCCAGCAGTGAATCCCCTCGGACCTCACCCCTCCACTTT; cdr3_aa: CASSESPRTSPLHF
clone_size: many; d_call: TRBD1; v_call: TRBV5-1; j_call: TRBJ2-1; cdr3_nt: TGCGCCAGCAGCTTTATGGGACAGGGGGCAGCCAATGAGCAGTTCTTC; cdr3_aa: CASSFMGQGAANEQFF
clone_size: many; d_call: NA; v_call: TRBV18; j_call: TRBJ1-1; cdr3_nt: TGTGCCAGCTCATTATACAGGGTAGGCACCACTGAAGCTTTCTTT; cdr3_aa: CASSLYRVGTTEAFF
clone_size: many; d_call: NA; v_call: TRBV6-6; j_call: TRBJ1-1; cdr3_nt: TGTGCCAGCAGTCCGACGTTGGGGAGCACTGAAGCTTTCTTT; cdr3_aa: CASSPTLGSTEAFF
clone_size: many; d_call: NA; v_call: TRBV10-3; j_call: TRBJ2-5; cdr3_nt: TGTGCCATCAGCGATTACGGGACTCTCCAAGAGACCCAGTACTTC; cdr3_aa: CAISDYGTLQETQYF
clone_size: many; d_call: NA; v_call: TRBV28; j_call: TRBJ2-1; cdr3_nt: TGTGCCAGCACCCCTGGGTTCCCAAGGAGCTCCTACAATGAGCAGTTCTTC; cdr3_aa: CASTPGFPRSSYNEQFF
clone_size: NA; d_call: NA; v_call: TRBV21-1; j_call: TRBJ1-2; cdr3_nt: TGTGCCAGCAACGGGACAGGGAATGGCTACACCTTC; cdr3_aa: CASNGTGNGYTF
clone_size: many; d_call: TRBD1; v_call: TRBV6-2/TRBV6-3; j_call: TRBJ2-1; cdr3_nt: TGTGCCAGCAGTTTTCCAAAAACAGGGGGCGAGGAGCAGTTCTTC; cdr3_aa: CASSFPKTGGEEQFF
clone_size: few; d_call: NA; v_call: TRBV7-9; j_call: TRBJ2-5; cdr3_nt: TGTGCCAGCAGCTTGAGGAGCCAAGAGACCCAGTACTTC; cdr3_aa: CASSLRSQETQYF
clone_size: NA; d_call: TRBD1; v_call: TRBV7-8; j_call: TRBJ1-4; cdr3_nt: TGTGCCAGCAGCTCCCGACAGGGGACGGGTGAAAAACTGTTTTTT; cdr3_aa: CASSSRQGTGEKLFF
clone_size: many; d_call: NA; v_call: TRBV6-6; j_call: TRBJ1-3; cdr3_nt: TGTGCCAGCAGCCTATCTGGACCGACGTCTGGAAACACCATATATTTT; cdr3_aa: CASSLSGPTSGNTIYF
clone_size: many; d_call: TRBD2; v_call: TRBV6-5; j_call: TRBJ2-2; cdr3_nt: TGTGCCAGCAGCCCGACGGGCGGGGGGGAGACCGGGGAGCTGTTTTTT; cdr3_aa: CASSPTGGGETGELFF
clone_size: NA; d_call: NA; v_call: TRBV6-4; j_call: TRBJ1-3; cdr3_nt: TGTGCCAGCAGTGACAGAGCTGGAAACACCATATATTTT; cdr3_aa: CASSDRAGNTIYF
clone_size: NA; d_call: NA; v_call: TRBV21-1; j_call: TRBJ1-6; cdr3_nt: TGTGCCAGCAGCAAAGATCCTAGCCCCTATAATTCACCCCTCCACTTT; cdr3_aa: CASSKDPSPYNSPLHF
clone_size: NA; d_call: NA; v_call: TRBV29-1; j_call: TRBJ2-5; cdr3_nt: TGCAGCGTTGAAACAGGGAACCAAGAGACCCAGTACTTC; cdr3_aa: CSVETGNQETQYF
clone_size: many; d_call: TRBD2; v_call: TRBV7-2; j_call: TRBJ2-1; cdr3_nt: TGTGCCAGCAGCCCTACTAGCGGGGGCTACAATGAGCAGTTCTTC; cdr3_aa: CASSPTSGGYNEQFF
clone_size: NA; d_call: NA; v_call: TRBV7-9; j_call: TRBJ2-1; cdr3_nt: TGTGCCAGCAGCTCACAGGGTGGAAATGAGCAGTTCTTC; cdr3_aa: CASSSQGGNEQFF
clone_size: many; d_call: NA; v_call: TRBV27; j_call: TRBJ2-1; cdr3_nt: TGTGCCAGCAGGCGCGGGTACAATGAGCAGTTCTTC; cdr3_aa: CASRRGYNEQFF
clone_size: NA; d_call: NA; v_call: TRBV5-1; j_call: TRBJ2-3; cdr3_nt: TGCGCCAGCAGCCCCACCTCAGGGTTGGCGCAGTATTTT; cdr3_aa: CASSPTSGLAQYF
clone_size: many; d_call: NA; v_call: TRBV3-1; j_call: TRBJ2-7; cdr3_nt: TGTGCCAGCAGCCAGGGACTTCCATCCGGGCCCTACGAGCAGTACTTC; cdr3_aa: CASSQGLPSGPYEQYF
clone_size: NA; d_call: TRBD1; v_call: TRBV12-3/TRBV12-4; j_call: TRBJ1-2; cdr3_nt: TGTGCCAGCACGGACAGGGTGGGTGGCTACACCTTC; cdr3_aa: CASTDRVGGYTF
clone_size: many; d_call: TRBD1; v_call: TRBV29-1; j_call: TRBJ1-2; cdr3_nt: TGCAGCGTTGAAGTCCGAATTACCCAGGGGGCACGTTATGGCTACACCTTC; cdr3_aa: CSVEVRITQGARYGYTF
clone_size: NA; d_call: TRBD2; v_call: TRBV12-3/TRBV12-4; j_call: TRBJ2-1; cdr3_nt: TGTGCCAGCAGAGGGACTAGCGGCCACAATGAGCAGTTCTTC; cdr3_aa: CASRGTSGHNEQFF
clone_size: few; d_call: NA; v_call: TRBV20-1; j_call: TRBJ2-3; cdr3_nt: TGCAGTGCATCCCAGGGAGTCTCTTGGGCAGATACGCAGTATTTT; cdr3_aa: CSASQGVSWADTQYF
clone_size: NA; d_call: NA; v_call: TRBV12-3/TRBV12-4; j_call: TRBJ1-2; cdr3_nt: TGTGCCAGCACGACGTCAGGCGGCTATGGCTACACCTTC; cdr3_aa: CASTTSGGYGYTF
clone_size: few; d_call: NA; v_call: TRBV5-1; j_call: TRBJ2-1; cdr3_nt: TGCGCCAGCAGCCCAGGGGGGGACAATGAGCAGTTCTTC; cdr3_aa: CASSPGGDNEQFF
clone_size: NA; d_call: NA; v_call: TRBV14; j_call: TRBJ1-3; cdr3_nt: TGTGCCAGCAGCCAAGAATCGGGGGGAAGGCCTGGAAACACCATATATTTT; cdr3_aa: CASSQESGGRPGNTIYF